Detailed here is one T cell receptor (beta chain). This record comes from a study of blood T cell repertoires in COVID-19. The CDR3 is made up of 16 amino acids. Germline V gene sequence: CDR1 KGHSH, CDR2 LQKENI. V was shortened by 4 bases and J by 3 bases, with 13 bases between the two germline ends. Authors' data handling: Reference gene primers were amplified, and this amplification served to estimate nucleated cell counts. Profiling relied on immunoSEQ multiplex PCR, and the TCRdb table lists in-frame clones only, not all of them. The V and J calls and clone size come from that table; D and trimming were worked out from the DNA. The data contain more than 95,000 clones, about nine tenths of them singletons.

What was sequenced was peripheral blood. This sequence was found in a human donor with active COVID-19. The donor label of this sample is uncertain. The chain has TRBV18 and TRBJ1-6; D might be TRBD1 (5 bases). DNA of the CDR3: TGTGCCAGCTCACAGCGGGGCCTGAGCTATAATTCACCCCTCCACTTT. Its translation is CASSQRGLSYNSPLHF.